This paragraph reports one TCR beta chain. The specificity of this receptor is unknown. Per-nucleotide qualities are absent, and no much larger clonotype sits a single base away. Synthesis of TCR cDNA relied on 5'RACE template switching, a step that introduced a universal primer site along with unique molecular identifiers. cDNA synthesis was primed from both the TCR alpha and TCR beta constant segments. Library amplification used two PCR steps, and the second PCR step added sample barcodes and sequencing adapters. Sequencing of libraries was performed on Illumina HiSeq 2500 (2x100 bp) or NovaSeq (2x150 bp). Per the original workflow: Demultiplexing of reads and collapsing into UMI consensus sequences were performed with MIGEC, and V(D)J alignment was carried out with MiXCR. Using edgeR on replicate PBMC samples, clonotypes were called vaccine-responding if FDR was below 0.01 and the log2 fold change was above 5 up to day 15. Each bulk clonotype was labeled CD4 or CD8 based on which sequenced repertoire, CD4 or CD8, contained the clonotype at higher abundance. TCRdb reprocessed the public reads (quality trimming at Q25 with fastp, clone calling with MiXCR) and kept in-frame beta chains. Rows with one shared CDR3 protein collapse into an entry with the most common genes and DNA. These V and J calls originate from TCRdb's pipeline instead of the authors' own analysis. This sample gives around 550,000 distinct CDR3 sequences in total; under 25% of them show up just once. The top ten clones comprise roughly 13% of the sample.

The data stem from a study of T cells after yellow fever vaccination (dated by TCRdb to the late 2010s). Regarding the complete study: The SMART-Seq v4 Ultra Low Input RNA kit was used to prepare libraries from fractions with low cell numbers. To follow T-cell clones before and after both primary and booster YFV17D yellow fever vaccination, bulk TCR alpha and beta repertoires underwent longitudinal sequencing. Two healthy male donors, one aged 18 to 29 and one aged 30 to 40 years, made up the cohort. Blood samples were taken at several timepoints before and after primary and secondary immunization, and bulk PBMC replicates and cell subsets were isolated.

The CDR3 sequence holds 16 residues, the cysteine and phenylalanine included. Of the read, only the CDR3 DNA is kept; its 48 bases are in frame from base 1. From V the trimming removes 3 bases and from J it removes 5 bases, while the gene matches leave 8 bases of the junction unaccounted for. What the work shows at the level of the full study, not this receptor alone: Because only two donors were included in the study, the extent to which the findings can be generalized is limited. The secondary T-cell response was found to be weaker but faster than the primary response, with a peak reached on day 5 rather than on day 15. Computational filtering was required because FACS-sorted repertoires could contain abundant contaminating clonotypes from the bulk population. Most clones expanded after primary vaccination (around 96% of CD4 and roughly 88% of CD8) were re-detected after the booster, suggesting that broad memory maintenance occurred. A small share of clonotypes occurred in both CD4 and CD8 compartments, likely arising from convergent recombination.

The meaning of the sample's treatment or condition label: live attenuated yellow fever vaccine strain. At every blood-draw timepoint, two biological replicates of bulk PBMCs were collected. PBMCs were isolated from peripheral blood using a standard Ficoll-Paque protocol. TriZol was used to extract RNA from bulk PBMCs, CD4 and CD8 fractions, and dextramer-positive and dextramer-negative fractions. This chain joins TRBV12-3 or TRBV12-4 to TRBJ1-5, with 9 bases matching TRBD1. The receptor comes from a man younger than 40 who received the YFV17D yellow fever vaccine. The specimen comprised PBMCs, sampled 15 days after the yellow fever booster vaccination. DNA sequence: TGTGCCAGCAGTTTCCGGGGGACAGGGTCCCATCAGCCCCAGCATTTT. It encodes CASSFRGTGSHQPQHF.